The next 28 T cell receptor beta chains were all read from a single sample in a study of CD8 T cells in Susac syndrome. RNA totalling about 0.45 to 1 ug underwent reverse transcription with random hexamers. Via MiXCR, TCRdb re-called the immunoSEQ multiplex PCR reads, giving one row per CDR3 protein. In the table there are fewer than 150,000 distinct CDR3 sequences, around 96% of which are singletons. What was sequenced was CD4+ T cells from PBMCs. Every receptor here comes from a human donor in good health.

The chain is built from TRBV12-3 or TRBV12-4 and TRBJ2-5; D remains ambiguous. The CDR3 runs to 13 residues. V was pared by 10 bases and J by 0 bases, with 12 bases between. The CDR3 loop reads CATSKSDQETQYF. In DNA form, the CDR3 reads TGTGCCACCTCAAAATCAGACCAAGAGACCCAGTACTTC.

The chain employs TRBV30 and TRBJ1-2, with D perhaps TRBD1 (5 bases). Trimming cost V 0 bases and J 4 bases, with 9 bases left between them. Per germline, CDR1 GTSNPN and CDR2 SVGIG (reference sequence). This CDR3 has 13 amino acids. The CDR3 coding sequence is TGTGCCTGGAGTGTACTGAGGGGCTATGGCTACACCTTC. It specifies CAWSVLRGYGYTF.

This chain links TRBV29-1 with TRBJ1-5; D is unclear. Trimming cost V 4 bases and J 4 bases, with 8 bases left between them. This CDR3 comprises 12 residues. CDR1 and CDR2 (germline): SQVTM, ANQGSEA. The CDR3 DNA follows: TGCAGCGTTGTCTGGGGAAATCAGCCCCAGCATTTT. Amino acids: CSVVWGNQPQHF. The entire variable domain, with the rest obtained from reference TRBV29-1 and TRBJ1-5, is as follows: SAVISQKPSRDICQRGTSLTIQCQVDSQVTMMFWYRQQPGQSLTLIATANQGSEATYESGFVIDKFPISRPNLTFSTLTVSNMSPEDSSIYLCSVVWGNQPQHFGDGTRLSIL.

The CDR3 loop reads CASSALAGDVGELFF. The CDR3 DNA follows: TGTGCCAGCAGCGCGCTAGCGGGAGATGTCGGGGAGCTGTTTTTT. The V gene is TRBV13, the J gene TRBJ2-2; 10 bases fit TRBD2. Trimming at V came to 5 bases and at J to 7 bases, leaving 7 bases not matched to a gene. There are 15 residues in the CDR3. Per germline, CDR1 PRHDT and CDR2 FYEKMQ (reference sequence).

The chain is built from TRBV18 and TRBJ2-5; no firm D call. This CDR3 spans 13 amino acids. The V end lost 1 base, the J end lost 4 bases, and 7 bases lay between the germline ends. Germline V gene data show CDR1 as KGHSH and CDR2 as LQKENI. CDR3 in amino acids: CASSPRQRETQYF. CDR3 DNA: TGTGCCAGCTCACCACGGCAGCGAGAGACCCAGTACTTC.

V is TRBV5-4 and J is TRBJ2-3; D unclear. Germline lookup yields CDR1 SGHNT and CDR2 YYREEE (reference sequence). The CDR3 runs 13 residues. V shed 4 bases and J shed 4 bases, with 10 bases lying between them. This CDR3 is CASSPVGADTQYF. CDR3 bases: TGTGCCAGCAGCCCGGTTGGCGCAGATACGCAGTATTTT.

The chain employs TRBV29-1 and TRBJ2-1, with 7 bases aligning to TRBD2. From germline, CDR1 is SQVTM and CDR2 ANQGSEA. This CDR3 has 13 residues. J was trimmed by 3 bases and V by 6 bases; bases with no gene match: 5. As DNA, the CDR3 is TGCAGCGTCCGGGAGGCAAACTACAATGAGCAGTTCTTC. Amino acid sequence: CSVREANYNEQFF.

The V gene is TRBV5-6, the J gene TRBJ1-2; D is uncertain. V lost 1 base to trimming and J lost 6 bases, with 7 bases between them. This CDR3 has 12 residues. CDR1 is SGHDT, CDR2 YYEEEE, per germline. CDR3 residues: CASSLRQDGYTF. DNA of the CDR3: TGTGCCAGCAGCTTGCGGCAAGATGGCTACACCTTC.

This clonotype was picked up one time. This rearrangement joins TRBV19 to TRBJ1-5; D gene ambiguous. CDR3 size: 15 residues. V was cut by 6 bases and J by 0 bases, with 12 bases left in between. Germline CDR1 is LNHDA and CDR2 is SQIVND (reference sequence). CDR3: CASRNWQYSNQPQHF. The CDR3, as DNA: TGTGCCAGTAGGAATTGGCAGTATAGCAATCAGCCCCAGCATTTT.

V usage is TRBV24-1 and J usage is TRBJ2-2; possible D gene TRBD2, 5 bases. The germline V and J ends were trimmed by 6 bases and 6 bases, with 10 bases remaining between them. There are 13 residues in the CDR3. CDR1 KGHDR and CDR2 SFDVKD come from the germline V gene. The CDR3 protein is CATSRLEAGELFF. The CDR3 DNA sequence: TGTGCCACCAGTCGGCTGGAGGCCGGGGAGCTGTTTTTT.

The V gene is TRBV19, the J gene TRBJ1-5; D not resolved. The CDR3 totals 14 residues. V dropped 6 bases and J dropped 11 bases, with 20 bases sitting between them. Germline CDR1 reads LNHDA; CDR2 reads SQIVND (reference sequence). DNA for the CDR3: TGTGCCAGTAGCCCCGGACCCTTCTCCGTGACCCAGCATTTT. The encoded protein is CASSPGPFSVTQHF.

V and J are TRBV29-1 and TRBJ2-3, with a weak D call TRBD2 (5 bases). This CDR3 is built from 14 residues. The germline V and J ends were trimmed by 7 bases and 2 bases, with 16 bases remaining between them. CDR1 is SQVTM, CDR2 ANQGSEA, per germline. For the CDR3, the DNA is TGCAGCGCTGGGGAGATGGGAATCACAGATACGCAGTATTTT. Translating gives CSAGEMGITDTQYF.

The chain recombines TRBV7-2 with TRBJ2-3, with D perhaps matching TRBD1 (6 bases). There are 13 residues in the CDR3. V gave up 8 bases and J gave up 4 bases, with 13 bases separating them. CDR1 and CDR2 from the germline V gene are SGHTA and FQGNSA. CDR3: CASVQGRADTQYF. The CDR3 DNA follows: TGTGCCAGCGTCCAGGGGAGAGCAGATACGCAGTATTTT.

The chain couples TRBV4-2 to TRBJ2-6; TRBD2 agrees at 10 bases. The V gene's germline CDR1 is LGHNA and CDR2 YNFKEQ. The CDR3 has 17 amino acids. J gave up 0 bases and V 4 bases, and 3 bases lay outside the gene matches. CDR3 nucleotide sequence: TGTGCCAGCAGCCCGACTAGCGGGTCCTCTGGGGCCAACGTCCTGACTTTC. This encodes CASSPTSGSSGANVLTF.

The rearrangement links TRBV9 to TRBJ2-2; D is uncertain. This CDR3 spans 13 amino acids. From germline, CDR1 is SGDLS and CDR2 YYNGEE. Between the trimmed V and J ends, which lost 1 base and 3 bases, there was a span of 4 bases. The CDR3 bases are TGTGCCAGCAGCGTATCTTACACCGGGGAGCTGTTTTTT. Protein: CASSVSYTGELFF.

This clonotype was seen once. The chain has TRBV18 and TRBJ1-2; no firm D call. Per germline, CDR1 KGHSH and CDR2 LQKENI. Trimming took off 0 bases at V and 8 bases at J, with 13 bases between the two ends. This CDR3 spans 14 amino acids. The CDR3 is CASSPPNLREGYTF. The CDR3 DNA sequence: TGTGCCAGCTCACCACCGAATCTACGGGAGGGCTACACCTTC.

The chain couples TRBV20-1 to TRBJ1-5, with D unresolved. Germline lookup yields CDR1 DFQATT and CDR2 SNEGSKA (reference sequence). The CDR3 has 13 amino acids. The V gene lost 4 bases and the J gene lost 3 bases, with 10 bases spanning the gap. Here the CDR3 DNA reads TGCAGTGCTATCGGGCAGGACAATCAGCCCCAGCATTTT. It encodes CSAIGQDNQPQHF.

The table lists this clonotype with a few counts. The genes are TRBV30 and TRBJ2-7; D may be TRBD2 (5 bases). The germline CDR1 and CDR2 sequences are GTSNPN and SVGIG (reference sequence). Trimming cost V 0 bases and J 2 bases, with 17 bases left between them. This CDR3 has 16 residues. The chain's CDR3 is CAWSVSLTSTPYEQYF. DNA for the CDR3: TGTGCCTGGAGTGTCTCCCTTACTAGTACCCCCTACGAGCAGTACTTC.

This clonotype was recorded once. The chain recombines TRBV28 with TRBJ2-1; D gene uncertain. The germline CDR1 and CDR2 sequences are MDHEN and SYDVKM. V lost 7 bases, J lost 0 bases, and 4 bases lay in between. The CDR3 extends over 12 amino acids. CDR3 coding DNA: TGTGCCAGCATAAACTCCTACAATGAGCAGTTCTTC. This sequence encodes CASINSYNEQFF.

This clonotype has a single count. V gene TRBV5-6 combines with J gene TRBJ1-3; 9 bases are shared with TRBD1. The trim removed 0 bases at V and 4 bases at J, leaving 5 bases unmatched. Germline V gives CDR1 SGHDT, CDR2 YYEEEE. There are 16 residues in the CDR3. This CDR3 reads CASSLGGTGSGNTIYF. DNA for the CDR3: TGTGCCAGCAGCTTGGGCGGGACAGGGTCCGGAAACACCATATATTTT.

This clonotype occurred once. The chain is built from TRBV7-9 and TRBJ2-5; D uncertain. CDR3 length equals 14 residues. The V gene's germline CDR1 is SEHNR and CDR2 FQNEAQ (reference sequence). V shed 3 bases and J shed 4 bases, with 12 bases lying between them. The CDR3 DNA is TGTGCCAGCAGCTTTGACTTCCCCGGAGAGACCCAGTACTTC. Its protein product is CASSFDFPGETQYF.

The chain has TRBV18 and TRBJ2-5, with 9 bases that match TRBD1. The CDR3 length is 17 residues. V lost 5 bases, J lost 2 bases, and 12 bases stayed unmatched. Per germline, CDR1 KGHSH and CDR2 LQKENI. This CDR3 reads CASSTGIGQGTQETQYF. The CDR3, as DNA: TGTGCCAGCTCAACTGGGATTGGACAGGGGACTCAAGAGACCCAGTACTTC.

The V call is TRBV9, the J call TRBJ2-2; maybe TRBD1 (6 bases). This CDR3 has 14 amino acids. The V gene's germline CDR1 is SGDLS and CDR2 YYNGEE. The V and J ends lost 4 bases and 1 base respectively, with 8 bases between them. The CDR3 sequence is CASSKQGNTGELFF. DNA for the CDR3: TGTGCCAGCAGCAAACAGGGGAACACCGGGGAGCTGTTTTTT.

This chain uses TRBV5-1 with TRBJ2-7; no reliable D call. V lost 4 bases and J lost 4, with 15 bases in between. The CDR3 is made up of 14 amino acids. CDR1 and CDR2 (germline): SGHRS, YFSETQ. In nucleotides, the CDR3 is TGCGCCAGCAGCCTAAACATCTTCGCATACGAGCAGTACTTC. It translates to CASSLNIFAYEQYF.

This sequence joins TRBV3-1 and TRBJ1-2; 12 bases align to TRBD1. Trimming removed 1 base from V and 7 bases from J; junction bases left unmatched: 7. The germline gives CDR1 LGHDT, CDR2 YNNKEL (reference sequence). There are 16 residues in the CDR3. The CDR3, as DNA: TGTGCCAGCAGCCAAGGGTGGGGACAGGGGGCTTCTGGCTACACCTTC. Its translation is CASSQGWGQGASGYTF.

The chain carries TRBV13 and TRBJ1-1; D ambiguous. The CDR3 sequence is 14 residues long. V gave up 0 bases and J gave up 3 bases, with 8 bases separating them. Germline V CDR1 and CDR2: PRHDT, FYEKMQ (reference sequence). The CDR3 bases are TGTGCCAGCAGCTTAGGGGTCTGGGACACTGAAGCTTTCTTT. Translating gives CASSLGVWDTEAFF.

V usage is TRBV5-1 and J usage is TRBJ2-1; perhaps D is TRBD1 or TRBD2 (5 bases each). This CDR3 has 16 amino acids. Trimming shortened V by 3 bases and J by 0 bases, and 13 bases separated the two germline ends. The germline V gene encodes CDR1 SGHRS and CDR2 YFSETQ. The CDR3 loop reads CASSSRGASSYNEQFF. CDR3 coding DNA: TGCGCCAGCAGCTCCCGAGGGGCCAGCTCCTACAATGAGCAGTTCTTC.

CDR3 nucleotide sequence: TGCGCCAGCAGCTTGAGACAGCCCGGCCTGGCCGGGGCCAACGTCCTGACTTTC. It specifies CASSLRQPGLAGANVLTF. This sequence joins TRBV5-1 and TRBJ2-6; tentatively, D is TRBD1 (5 bases). CDR3 length: 18 amino acids. Per the germline V gene, CDR1 is SGHRS and CDR2 is YFSETQ. V lost 1 base to trimming and J lost 4 bases, with 18 bases between them.